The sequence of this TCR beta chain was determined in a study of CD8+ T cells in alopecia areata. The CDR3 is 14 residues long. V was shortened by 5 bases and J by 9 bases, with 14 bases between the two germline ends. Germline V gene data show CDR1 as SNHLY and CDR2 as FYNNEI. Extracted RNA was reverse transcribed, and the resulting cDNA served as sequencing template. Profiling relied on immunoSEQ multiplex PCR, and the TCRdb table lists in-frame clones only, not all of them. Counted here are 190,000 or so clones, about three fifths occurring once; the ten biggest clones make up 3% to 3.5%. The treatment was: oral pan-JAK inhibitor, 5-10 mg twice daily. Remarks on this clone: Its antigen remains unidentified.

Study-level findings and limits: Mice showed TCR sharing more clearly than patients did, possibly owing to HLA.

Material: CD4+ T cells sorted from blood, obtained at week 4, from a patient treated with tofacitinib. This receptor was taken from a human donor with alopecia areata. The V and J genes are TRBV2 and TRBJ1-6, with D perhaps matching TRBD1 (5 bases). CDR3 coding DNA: TGTGCCAGCAGTAGCGGGACCGGGGCTTCACCCCTCCACTTT. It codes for CASSSGTGASPLHF. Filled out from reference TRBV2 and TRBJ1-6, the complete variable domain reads EPEVTQTPSHQVTQMGQEVILRCVPISNHLYFYWYRQILGQKVEFLVSFYNNEISEKSEIFDDQFSVERPDGSNFTLKIRSTKLEDSAMYFCASSSGTGASPLHFGNGTRLTVT.